This entry concerns a single T cell receptor beta chain. The antigen is undetermined. This CDR3 is also generated by other DNA sequences in the sample. Sequencing used immunoSEQ multiplex PCR; TCRdb keeps in-frame clones, though not all of them. The repertoire consists of some 89,000 clones, with around two thirds occurring once and the leading ten covering 45%. The sample is drawn from a study of shared clonotypes between healthy human individuals. Germline V gene sequence: CDR1 SGHTA, CDR2 FQGNSA. The CDR3 has 11 amino acids. Trimming removed 4 bases from V and 3 bases from J, with 2 bases in between. General study results and limits: What naive subsets generally showed was a larger estimated richness than memory subsets showed.

The TCR sequence derives from a man aged 25-45 years in good health. The sequenced material came from memory CD8+ T cells sorted from blood. The subset: CD45RO+ cells pooled with CCR7-negative TemRA cells. The chain links TRBV7-2 to TRBJ2-3, with unresolved D. CDR3 sequence reads: CASSYTDTQYF. The CDR3 nucleotides are TGTGCCAGCAGCTATACAGATACGCAGTATTTT.